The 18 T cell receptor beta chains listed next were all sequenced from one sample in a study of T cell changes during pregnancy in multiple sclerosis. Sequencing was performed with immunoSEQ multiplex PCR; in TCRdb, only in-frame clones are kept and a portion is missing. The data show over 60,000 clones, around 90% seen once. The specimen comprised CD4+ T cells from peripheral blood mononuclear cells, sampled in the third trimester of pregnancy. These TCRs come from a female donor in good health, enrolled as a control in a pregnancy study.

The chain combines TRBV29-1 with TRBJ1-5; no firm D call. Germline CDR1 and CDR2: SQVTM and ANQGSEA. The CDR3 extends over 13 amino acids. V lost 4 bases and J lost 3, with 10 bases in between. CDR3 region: CSVGGENNQPQHF. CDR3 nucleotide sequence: TGCAGCGTTGGTGGTGAGAACAATCAGCCCCAGCATTTT.

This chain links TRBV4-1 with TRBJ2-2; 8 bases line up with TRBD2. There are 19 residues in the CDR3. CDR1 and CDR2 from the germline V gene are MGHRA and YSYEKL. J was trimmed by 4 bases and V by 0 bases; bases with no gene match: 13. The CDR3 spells CASSQDSSTGGPGTGELFF. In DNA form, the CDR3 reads TGCGCCAGCAGCCAAGATTCCTCCACGGGGGGGCCGGGCACCGGGGAGCTGTTTTTT.

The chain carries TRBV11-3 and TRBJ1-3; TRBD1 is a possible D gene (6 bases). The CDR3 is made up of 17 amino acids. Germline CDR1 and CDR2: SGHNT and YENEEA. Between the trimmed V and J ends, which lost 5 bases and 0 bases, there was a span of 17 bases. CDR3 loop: CASSPGTPLLSGNTIYF. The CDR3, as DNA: TGTGCCAGCAGCCCTGGGACACCCTTACTCTCTGGAAACACCATATATTTT.

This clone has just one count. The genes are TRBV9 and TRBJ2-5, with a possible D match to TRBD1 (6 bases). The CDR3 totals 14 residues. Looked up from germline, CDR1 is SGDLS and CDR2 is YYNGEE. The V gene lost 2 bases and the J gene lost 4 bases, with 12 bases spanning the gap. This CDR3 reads CASSVSGAGETQYF. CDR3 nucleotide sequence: TGTGCCAGCAGCGTTTCAGGGGCTGGAGAGACCCAGTACTTC.

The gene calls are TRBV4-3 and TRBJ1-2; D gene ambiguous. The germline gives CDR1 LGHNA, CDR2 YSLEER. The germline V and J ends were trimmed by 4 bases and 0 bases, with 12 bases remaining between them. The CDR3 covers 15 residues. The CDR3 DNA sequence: TGCGCCAGCAGCCTCGATGTCAGAACTAACTATGGCTACACCTTC. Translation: CASSLDVRTNYGYTF.

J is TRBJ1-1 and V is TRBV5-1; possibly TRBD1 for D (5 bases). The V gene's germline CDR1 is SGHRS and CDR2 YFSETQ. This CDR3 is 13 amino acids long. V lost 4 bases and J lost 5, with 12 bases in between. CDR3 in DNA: TGCGCCAGCAGCGGAAGCCGGGGGACTGAAGCTTTCTTT. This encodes CASSGSRGTEAFF.

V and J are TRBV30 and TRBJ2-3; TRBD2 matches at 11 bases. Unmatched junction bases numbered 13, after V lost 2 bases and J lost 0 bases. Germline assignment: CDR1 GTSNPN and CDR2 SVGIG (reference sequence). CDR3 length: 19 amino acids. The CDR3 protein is CAWSTLAGGRGISTDTQYF. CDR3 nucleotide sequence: TGTGCCTGGAGTACGCTAGCGGGGGGTCGCGGCATCAGCACAGATACGCAGTATTTT.

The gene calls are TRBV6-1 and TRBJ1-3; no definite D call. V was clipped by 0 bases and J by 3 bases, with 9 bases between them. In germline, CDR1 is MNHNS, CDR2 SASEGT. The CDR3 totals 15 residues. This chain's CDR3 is CASSEAGRRGNTIYF. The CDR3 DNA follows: TGTGCCAGCAGTGAAGCAGGCAGGCGTGGAAACACCATATATTTT.

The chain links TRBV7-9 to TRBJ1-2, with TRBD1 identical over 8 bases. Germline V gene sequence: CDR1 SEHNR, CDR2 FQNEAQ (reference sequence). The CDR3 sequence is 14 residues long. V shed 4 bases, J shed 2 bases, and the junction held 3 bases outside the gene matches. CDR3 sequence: CASSSRTGNYGYTF. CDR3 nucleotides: TGTGCCAGCAGCTCCCGGACAGGGAACTATGGCTACACCTTC.

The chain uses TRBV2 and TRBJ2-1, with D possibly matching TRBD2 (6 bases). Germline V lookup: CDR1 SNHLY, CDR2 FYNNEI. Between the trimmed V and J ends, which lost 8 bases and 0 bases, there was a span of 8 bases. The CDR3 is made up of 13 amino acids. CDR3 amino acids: CASRGSSYNEQFF. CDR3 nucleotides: TGTGCCAGCCGGGGGAGCTCCTACAATGAGCAGTTCTTC. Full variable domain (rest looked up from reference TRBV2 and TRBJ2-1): EPEVTQTPSHQVTQMGQEVILRCVPISNHLYFYWYRQILGQKVEFLVSFYNNEISEKSEIFDDQFSVERPDGSNFTLKIRSTKLEDSAMYFCASRGSSYNEQFFGPGTRLTVL.

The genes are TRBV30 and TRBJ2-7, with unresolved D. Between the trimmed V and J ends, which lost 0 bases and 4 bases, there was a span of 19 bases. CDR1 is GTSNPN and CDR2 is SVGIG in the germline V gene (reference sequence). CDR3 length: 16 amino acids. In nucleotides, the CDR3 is TGTGCCTGGAGTGTAAGTCGGGTCCGTTCTAGGTACGAGCAGTACTTC. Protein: CAWSVSRVRSRYEQYF.

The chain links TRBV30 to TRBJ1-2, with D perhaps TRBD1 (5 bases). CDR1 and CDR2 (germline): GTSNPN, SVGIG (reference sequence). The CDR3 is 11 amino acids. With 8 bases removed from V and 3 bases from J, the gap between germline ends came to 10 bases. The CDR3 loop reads CAGTRDYGYTF. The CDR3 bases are TGTGCCGGGACCCGAGACTATGGCTACACCTTC.

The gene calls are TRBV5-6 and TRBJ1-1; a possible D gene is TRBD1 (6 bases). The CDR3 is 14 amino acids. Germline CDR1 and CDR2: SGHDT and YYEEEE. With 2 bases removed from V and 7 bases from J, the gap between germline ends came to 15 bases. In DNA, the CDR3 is TGTGCCAGCAGCTTATTACAGGGCTTCAGTGAAGCTTTCTTT. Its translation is CASSLLQGFSEAFF.

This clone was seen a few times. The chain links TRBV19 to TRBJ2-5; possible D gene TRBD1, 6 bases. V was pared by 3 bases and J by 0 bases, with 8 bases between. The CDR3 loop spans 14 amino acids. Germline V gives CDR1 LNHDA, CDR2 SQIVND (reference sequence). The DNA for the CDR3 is TGTGCCAGTAGTATTCAGGGGTACCAAGAGACCCAGTACTTC. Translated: CASSIQGYQETQYF. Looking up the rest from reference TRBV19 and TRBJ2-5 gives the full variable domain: DGGITQSPKYLFRKEGQNVTLSCEQNLNHDAMYWYRQDPGQGLRLIYYSQIVNDFQKGDIAEGYSVSREKKESFPLTVTSAQKNPTAFYLCASSIQGYQETQYFGPGTRLLVL.

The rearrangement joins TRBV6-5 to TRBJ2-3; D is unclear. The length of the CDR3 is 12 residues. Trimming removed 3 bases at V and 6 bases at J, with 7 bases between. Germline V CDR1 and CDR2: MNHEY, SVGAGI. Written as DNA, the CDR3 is TGTGCCAGCAGTTATGATCGGGATACGCAGTATTTT. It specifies CASSYDRDTQYF.

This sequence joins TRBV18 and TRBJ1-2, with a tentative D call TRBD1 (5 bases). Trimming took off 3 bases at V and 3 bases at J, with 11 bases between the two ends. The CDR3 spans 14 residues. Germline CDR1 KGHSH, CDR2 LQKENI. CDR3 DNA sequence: TGTGCCAGCTCACCCCCGGGGGGGGACTATGGCTACACCTTC. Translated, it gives CASSPPGGDYGYTF.

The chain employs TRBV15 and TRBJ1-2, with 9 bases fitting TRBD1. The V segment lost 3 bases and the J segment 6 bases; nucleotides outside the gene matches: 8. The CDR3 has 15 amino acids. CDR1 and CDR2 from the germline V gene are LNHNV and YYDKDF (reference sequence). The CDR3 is CATSRARQGGHGYTF. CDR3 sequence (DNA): TGTGCCACCAGCAGGGCCCGACAGGGGGGACATGGCTACACCTTC. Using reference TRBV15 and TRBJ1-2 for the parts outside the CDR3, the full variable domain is DAMVIQNPRYQVTQFGKPVTLSCSQTLNHNVMYWYQQKSSQAPKLLFHYYDKDFNNEADTPDNFQSRRPNTSFCFLDIRSPGLGDTAMYLCATSRARQGGHGYTFGSGTRLTVV.

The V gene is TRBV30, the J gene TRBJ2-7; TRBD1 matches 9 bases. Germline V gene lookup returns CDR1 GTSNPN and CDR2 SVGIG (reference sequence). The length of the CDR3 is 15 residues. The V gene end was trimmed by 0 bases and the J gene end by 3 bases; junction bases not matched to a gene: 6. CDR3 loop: CAWSVSRGQGYEQYF. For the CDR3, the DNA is TGTGCCTGGAGTGTATCCCGGGGACAGGGCTACGAGCAGTACTTC. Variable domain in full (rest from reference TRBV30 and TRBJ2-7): SQTIHQWPATLVQPVGSPLSLECTVEGTSNPNLYWYRQAAGRGLQLLFYSVGIGQISSEVPQNLSASRPQDRQFILSSKKLLLSDSGFYLCAWSVSRGQGYEQYFGPGTRLTVT.